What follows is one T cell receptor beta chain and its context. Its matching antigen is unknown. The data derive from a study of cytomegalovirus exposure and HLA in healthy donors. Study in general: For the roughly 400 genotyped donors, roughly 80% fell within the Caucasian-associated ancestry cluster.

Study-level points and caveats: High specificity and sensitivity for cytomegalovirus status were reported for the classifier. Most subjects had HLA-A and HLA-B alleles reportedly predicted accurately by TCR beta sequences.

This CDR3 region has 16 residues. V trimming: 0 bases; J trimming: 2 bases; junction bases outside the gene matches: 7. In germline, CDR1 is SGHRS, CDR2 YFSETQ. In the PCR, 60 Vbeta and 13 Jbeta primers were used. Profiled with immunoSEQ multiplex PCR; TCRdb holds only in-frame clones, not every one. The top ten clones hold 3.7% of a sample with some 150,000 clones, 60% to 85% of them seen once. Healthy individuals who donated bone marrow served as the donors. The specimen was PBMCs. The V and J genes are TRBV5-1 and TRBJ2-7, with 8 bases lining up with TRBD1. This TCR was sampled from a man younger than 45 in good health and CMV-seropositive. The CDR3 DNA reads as TGCGCCAGCAGCTTGGTAGCAGGACAGGGAACCTACGAGCAGTACTTC. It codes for CASSLVAGQGTYEQYF.